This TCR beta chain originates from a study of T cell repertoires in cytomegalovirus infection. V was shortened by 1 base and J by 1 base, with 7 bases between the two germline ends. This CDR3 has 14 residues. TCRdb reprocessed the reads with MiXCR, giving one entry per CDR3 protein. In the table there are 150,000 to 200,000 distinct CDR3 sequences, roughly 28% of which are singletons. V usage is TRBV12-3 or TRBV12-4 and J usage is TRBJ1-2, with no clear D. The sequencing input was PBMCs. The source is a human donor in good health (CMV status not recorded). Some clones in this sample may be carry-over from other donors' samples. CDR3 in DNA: TGTGCCAGCAGTTTAGTCCGGTTTAACTATGGCTACACCTTC. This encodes CASSLVRFNYGYTF.